The clone carrying this T cell receptor (beta chain) was seen only a few times. Its target is unknown. The data derive from a study of CD8 T cells in ankylosing spondylitis. TCRdb ran MiXCR on the 5' RACE reads and lists one entry per CDR3 protein. The sample contains 150,000 to 200,000 distinct CDR3 sequences, about 13% of which appear only once. V was shortened by 0 bases and J by 5 bases, with 11 bases between the two germline ends. This CDR3 has 15 amino acids. Germline CDR1 is SGHDT and CDR2 is YYEEEE. Whole-study results and caveats: Peripheral blood held disease-linked clones only at relatively low frequency, and these were CD8+.

The receptor was isolated from a male donor with ankylosing spondylitis or in good health (not recorded which). The rearrangement links TRBV5-6 to TRBJ2-2; the D is unclear. The material sequenced was blood, either unsorted or a sorted T cell fraction (not recorded which). The CDR3 DNA reads TGTGCCAGCAGCTTGGTGTTACAGACAACCGGGGAGCTGTTTTTT. Translating it yields CASSLVLQTTGELFF.